This T cell receptor (beta chain) is drawn from a study of spatial heterogeneity in lung cancer. Across the whole study: The count of detected beta-chain sequences consistently exceeded that of alpha-chain sequences.

The time point: sample taken at primary tumor resection. This clonotype is judged medium-sized (0.01 to 0.1%). No antigen is known for it. A distinct unique molecular identifier was carried by each TCR cDNA molecule. MiXCR, applied by TCRdb to the 5' RACE reads, yields one record per CDR3 protein. In the table there are approximately 2,000 distinct CDR3 sequences, about 15% of which are singletons. Trimming removed 4 bases from V and 2 bases from J, with 14 bases in between. The CDR3 loop spans 14 amino acids. Per the germline V gene, CDR1 is DFQATT and CDR2 is SNEGSKA (reference sequence). Study-wide points: One measure, the expanded intratumoral alpha and beta TCR count, tracked tumor mutation counts. The numbers of ubiquitous and regional expanded TCRs correlated with ubiquitous and regional nonsynonymous mutations, respectively.

This TCR was recovered from a male donor with early-stage non-small cell lung cancer. The sequencing used lung tumor tissue, collected at surgery. The chain couples TRBV20-1 to TRBJ2-5, with D perhaps TRBD1 or TRBD2 (5 bases each). The CDR3 DNA reads as TGCAGTGCTACCTGGGACGGGGAACAAGAGACCCAGTACTTC. Amino acid sequence: CSATWDGEQETQYF.